These T cell receptor beta chains were read from a single sample in a study of T cells after yellow fever vaccination. From the 5' RACE reads, TCRdb called clonotypes with MiXCR, one entry per CDR3 protein. The table lists 450,000 to 550,000 distinct CDR3 sequences, less than 20% of them singletons. Sequences were derived from PBMCs, sampled 15 days after the yellow fever booster vaccination. These receptors were taken from a young man who received the YFV17D yellow fever vaccine. Both conserved end residues are trimmed from each CDR3.

v_gene: TRBV29-1
CDR3aa: SAAGTGVNIQY

v_gene: TRBV4-3
CDR3aa: ASRLLGTGELF

v_gene: TRBV7-8
CDR3aa: ASSLFLGVTGELF

v_gene: TRBV28
CDR3aa: ASSLGLTQY

v_gene: TRBV6-2/TRBV6-3
CDR3aa: ASCASGPAYEQY

v_gene: TRBV29-1
CDR3aa: SVPERGSGTDTQY

v_gene: TRBV7-2
CDR3aa: ASSSSSGSDTGELF

v_gene: TRBV30
CDR3aa: ACASGPNNEQF

v_gene: TRBV5-1
CDR3aa: ASSLQGIDEQF

v_gene: TRBV10-3
CDR3aa: AAASSVNTYEQY